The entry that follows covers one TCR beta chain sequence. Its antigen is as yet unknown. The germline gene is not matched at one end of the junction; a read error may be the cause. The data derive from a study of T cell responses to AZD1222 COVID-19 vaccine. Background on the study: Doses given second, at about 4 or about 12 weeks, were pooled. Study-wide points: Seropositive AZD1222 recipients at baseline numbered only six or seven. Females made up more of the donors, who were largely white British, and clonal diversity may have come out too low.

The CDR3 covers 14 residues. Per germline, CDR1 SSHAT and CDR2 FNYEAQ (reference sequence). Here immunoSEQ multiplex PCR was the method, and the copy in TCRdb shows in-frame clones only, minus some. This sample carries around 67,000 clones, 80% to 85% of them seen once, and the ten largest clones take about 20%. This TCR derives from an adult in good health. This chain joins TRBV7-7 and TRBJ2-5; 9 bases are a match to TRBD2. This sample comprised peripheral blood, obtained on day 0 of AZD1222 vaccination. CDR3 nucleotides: TGTGCTAGCAGCTTAGGGCGGGAGGGAGAGACCCAGTACTTC. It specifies CASSLGREGETQYF.